The source of this T cell receptor (beta chain) is a study of technical replicates of blood from a handful of donors (dated by TCRdb to the late 2010s). The trim is 3 bases for V and 4 bases for J, with a gap of 19 bases between the germline ends. Sequences SGHDT (CDR1) and YYEEEE (CDR2) are obtained from the germline V gene. The CDR3 runs 16 amino acids, cysteine and phenylalanine included. Just the 48-base CDR3 DNA is kept, in frame starting at base 1. Comments on this clone: Its antigen remains undetermined. Base qualities were left out, and no much larger clone turns up one base away.

The library was prepared using the immunoSEQ multiplex PCR assay. TCRdb re-hosts the immuneACCESS table, in-frame sequences only. Its copies lack some clones; in the studies checked, an unresolved V gene accounts for under half of them, and the cause for the rest is not known. The sample table lists about 85,000 clones, approximately 94% of them with a count of one. 0.35% to 0.45% of the sample goes to the ten largest clones. The specimen sequenced was T cells isolated from PBMCs. The chain links TRBV5-6 with TRBJ1-1; a tentative D match to TRBD1 spans 5 bases. This clonotype originated in a human donor in good health. The CDR3 loop reads CASSSFRVTVGTEAFF. The nucleotide sequence is TGTGCCAGCAGCTCCTTCAGGGTAACAGTTGGCACTGAAGCTTTCTTT.